What follows are 10 T cell receptor beta chains derived from one specimen sequenced in a study of blood T cell repertoires in COVID-19. The assay was immunoSEQ multiplex PCR, and TCRdb's table has in-frame clones only and misses some. The sample has some 170,000 clones; roughly four fifths are singletons. The sequencing sample was made of peripheral blood. The receptors shown here come from a man aged 55 to 69 with active or convalescent COVID-19.

This clone has only one observation. The chain recombines TRBV6-4 with TRBJ1-4; no clear D. Trimming pared 0 bases from V and 5 bases from J, leaving 16 bases between. From germline, CDR1 is MRHNA and CDR2 SNTAGT. The CDR3 contains 17 residues. CDR3 protein: CASSDSAEGNENEKLFF. DNA for the CDR3: TGTGCCAGCAGTGACTCAGCGGAGGGCAACGAGAATGAAAAACTGTTTTTT.

This clone was counted a few times. This chain links TRBV13 with TRBJ1-2; D is possibly TRBD1 (5 bases). Trimming cost V 0 bases and J 4 bases, with 9 bases left between them. Per the germline V gene, CDR1 is PRHDT and CDR2 is FYEKMQ (reference sequence). The CDR3 consists of 14 residues. The CDR3 sequence: CASSLGGLGYGYTF. DNA of the CDR3: TGTGCCAGCAGCTTAGGGGGGCTAGGCTATGGCTACACCTTC.

The rearrangement uses TRBV27 and TRBJ2-3, with D hard to call. The germline V gene encodes CDR1 MNHEY and CDR2 SMNVEV (reference sequence). This CDR3 has 11 residues. V dropped 8 bases and J dropped 6 bases, with 9 bases sitting between them. This chain's CDR3 is CASGIWDTQYF. The CDR3 bases are TGTGCCAGCGGCATTTGGGATACGCAGTATTTT.

The chain is built from TRBV11-2 and TRBJ2-3; the match to TRBD2 covers 8 bases. Unmatched junction bases numbered 8, after V lost 5 bases and J lost 4 bases. Looked up from germline, CDR1 is SGHAT and CDR2 is FQNNGV. CDR3 length: 15 residues. The CDR3 loop is CASSPTGTSADTQYF. CDR3 in DNA: TGTGCCAGCAGCCCCACCGGGACTAGTGCAGATACGCAGTATTTT.

The V and J genes are TRBV2 and TRBJ2-7; D is perhaps TRBD1 (5 bases). Looked up from germline, CDR1 is SNHLY and CDR2 is FYNNEI. V gave up 6 bases and J gave up 1 base, with 13 bases separating them. This CDR3 has 14 amino acids. CDR3 nucleotides: TGTGCCAGCAGCGAACGGACACCTTCCTACGAGCAGTACTTC. This sequence encodes CASSERTPSYEQYF.

This sequence joins TRBV7-3 and TRBJ1-2; D is unclear. Germline values: CDR1 SGHTA, CDR2 FQGTGA. This CDR3 is built from 12 residues. V lost 4 bases and J lost 3, with 6 bases in between. The CDR3 reads CASSSYYYGYTF. In DNA, the CDR3 is TGTGCCAGCAGCTCCTACTACTATGGCTACACCTTC.

The chain couples TRBV4-2 to TRBJ2-2; tentative D call: TRBD2 (6 bases). V lost 1 base to trimming and J lost 7 bases, with 10 bases between them. This CDR3 has 14 amino acids. The germline V gene encodes CDR1 LGHNA and CDR2 YNFKEQ. The CDR3 sequence is CASSQGGVDGELFF. The DNA for the CDR3 is TGTGCCAGCAGCCAAGGCGGGGTGGACGGGGAGCTGTTTTTT.

The chain uses TRBV18 and TRBJ1-4; no firm D call. The CDR3 is made up of 14 amino acids. V lost 4 bases and J lost 6, with 12 bases in between. Germline assignment: CDR1 KGHSH and CDR2 LQKENI. This CDR3 is CASSQNGRDEKLFF. CDR3 bases: TGTGCCAGCTCACAGAACGGGCGGGATGAAAAACTGTTTTTT.

J is TRBJ2-2 and V is TRBV6-5; 8 bases fit TRBD2. The CDR3 runs 16 residues. The ends lost 4 bases at V and 4 bases at J; junction bases unmatched: 8. Germline V gene sequence: CDR1 MNHEY, CDR2 SVGAGI. The CDR3 coding sequence is TGTGCCAGCAGTTTACTAGCGGAGTCCCCCACCGGGGAGCTGTTTTTT. Translated, it gives CASSLLAESPTGELFF.

This sequence joins TRBV28 and TRBJ1-2; 7 bases match TRBD1. V lost 5 bases, J lost 8 bases, and 14 bases stayed unmatched. Germline assignment: CDR1 MDHEN and CDR2 SYDVKM. This CDR3 contains 15 residues. The DNA for the CDR3 is TGTGCCAGCAGTCACTTCACAGGGGAGCGAGGGGGCTACACCTTC. Amino acids: CASSHFTGERGGYTF.